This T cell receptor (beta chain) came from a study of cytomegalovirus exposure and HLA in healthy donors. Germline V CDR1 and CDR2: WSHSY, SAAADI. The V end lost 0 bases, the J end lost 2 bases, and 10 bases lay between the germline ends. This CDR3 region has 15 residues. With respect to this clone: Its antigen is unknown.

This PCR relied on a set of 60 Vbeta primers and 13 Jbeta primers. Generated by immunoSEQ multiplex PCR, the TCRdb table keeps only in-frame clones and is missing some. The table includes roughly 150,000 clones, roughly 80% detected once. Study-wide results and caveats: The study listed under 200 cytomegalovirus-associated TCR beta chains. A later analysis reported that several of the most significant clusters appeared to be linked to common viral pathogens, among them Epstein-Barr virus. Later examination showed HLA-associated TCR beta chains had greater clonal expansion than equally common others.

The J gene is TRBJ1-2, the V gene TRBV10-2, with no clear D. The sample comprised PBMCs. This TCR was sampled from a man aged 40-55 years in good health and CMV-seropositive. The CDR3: CASSESWTGNYGYTF. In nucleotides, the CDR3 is TGCGCCAGCAGTGAGTCTTGGACGGGGAACTATGGCTACACCTTC.